This TCR beta chain was identified in a study of blood T cells in healthy people across ages. The CDR3 spans 15 residues. Germline V gene lookup returns CDR1 SGHRS and CDR2 YFSETQ. V shed 5 bases and J 3 bases; nucleotides not matched to a gene: 8. This clonotype occurred a few times. In terms of origin and age, donors were healthy Caucasian individuals from Russia aged about 6 to 100. Together with a sample-barcoded 5' primer, a J-beta primer mix was included in a second PCR lasting roughly 6 to 12 cycles. TCRdb independently ran MiXCR on the 5' RACE reads; one entry per CDR3 protein. There are 500,000 to 600,000 distinct CDR3 sequences in the sample; 27% occur only once, and approximately 17% lies in the top ten.

What was sequenced was blood. The chain links TRBV5-1 to TRBJ2-3, with 8 nucleotides matching TRBD2. The sequence was collected from a woman aged 70-85 years in good health. CDR3 DNA sequence: TGCGCCAGCAGAGGAGGCGGGGGGATGACAGATACGCAGTATTTT. Amino acid sequence: CASRGGGGMTDTQYF.